The rows below give T cell receptor beta chains drawn from one sample of a study of graft-versus-host responses after intestinal transplantation. Sequenced by immunoSEQ multiplex PCR; TCRdb stores in-frame clones only, minus some. The repertoire has tens of thousands of clones, around 90% of them found once; the top ten carry about 1.7%. This material consisted of ileum tissue, taken 357 days after transplant. These receptors were obtained from a human patient who received an intestinal transplant, so some T cells may come from the graft donor. Each CDR3 is given with its conserved first and last residue. The order of the fields is CDR3 protein, CDR3 DNA, D gene, clone size, V gene, J gene. A D gene is named only where the DNA matches it firmly. The size of a clone is reported for some rows only, either as once, few or many, or as a class for expanded clones.

CDR3aa: CASSQEGGSVGWDSPLHF; CDR3nt: TGTGCCAGCAGCCAAGAGGGGGGGAGCGTTGGGTGGGATTCACCCCTCCACTTT; d_gene: NA; abundance: NA; v_gene: TRBV4-2; j_gene: TRBJ1-6
CDR3aa: CASSSNPGVNYGYTF; CDR3nt: TGTGCCAGCAGTTCAAATCCAGGGGTTAACTATGGCTACACCTTC; d_gene: NA; abundance: NA; v_gene: TRBV6-5; j_gene: TRBJ1-2
CDR3aa: CASSSSQGPGYGYTF; CDR3nt: TGTGCCAGCAGTTCATCACAGGGGCCAGGCTATGGCTACACCTTC; d_gene: TRBD1; abundance: NA; v_gene: TRBV6-6; j_gene: TRBJ1-2
CDR3aa: CASKVTSGRTDTQYF; CDR3nt: TGTGCCAGCAAGGTTACTAGCGGGAGAACAGATACGCAGTATTTT; d_gene: TRBD2; abundance: NA; v_gene: TRBV28; j_gene: TRBJ2-3
CDR3aa: CAWSRVGYTF; CDR3nt: TGTGCCTGGAGTAGGGTCGGCTACACCTTC; d_gene: NA; abundance: NA; v_gene: TRBV30; j_gene: TRBJ1-2
CDR3aa: CASSQERVDRDQETQYF; CDR3nt: TGCGCCAGCAGCCAAGAACGGGTTGACAGGGACCAAGAGACCCAGTACTTC; d_gene: TRBD1; abundance: NA; v_gene: TRBV4-1; j_gene: TRBJ2-5
CDR3aa: CASTNGGDGYTF; CDR3nt: TGTGCCAGCACCAACGGGGGAGATGGCTACACCTTC; d_gene: NA; abundance: NA; v_gene: TRBV6-5; j_gene: TRBJ1-2
CDR3aa: CASSPLGGNEAFF; CDR3nt: TGTGCCAGCAGCCCCTTGGGAGGGAATGAAGCTTTCTTT; d_gene: NA; abundance: NA; v_gene: TRBV7-3; j_gene: TRBJ1-1
CDR3aa: CASSSGQGLRTEAFF; CDR3nt: TGTGCCAGCAGCTCCGGACAGGGGTTAAGGACTGAAGCTTTCTTT; d_gene: TRBD1; abundance: NA; v_gene: TRBV7-6; j_gene: TRBJ1-1
CDR3aa: CASSGAGLASVDEQFF; CDR3nt: TGTGCCAGCAGCGGGGCGGGACTAGCGTCGGTTGATGAGCAGTTCTTC; d_gene: TRBD2; abundance: NA; v_gene: TRBV11-2; j_gene: TRBJ2-1
CDR3aa: CASRGIGVGTDTQYF; CDR3nt: TGTGCCAGCAGGGGGATCGGCGTAGGCACAGATACGCAGTATTTT; d_gene: NA; abundance: NA; v_gene: TRBV2; j_gene: TRBJ2-3
CDR3aa: CSASSEETQYF; CDR3nt: TGCAGTGCTAGTTCTGAGGAGACCCAGTACTTC; d_gene: NA; abundance: NA; v_gene: TRBV20-1; j_gene: TRBJ2-5
CDR3aa: CASSFYSYGATNEKLFF; CDR3nt: TGTGCCAGCAGTTTTTACAGTTACGGCGCAACTAATGAAAAACTGTTTTTT; d_gene: NA; abundance: NA; v_gene: TRBV28; j_gene: TRBJ1-4
CDR3aa: CASSEVYRLAGVNEQFF; CDR3nt: TGTGCCAGCAGTGAAGTATACCGACTAGCGGGAGTTAATGAGCAGTTCTTC; d_gene: TRBD2; abundance: NA; v_gene: TRBV6-1; j_gene: TRBJ2-1
CDR3aa: CASSEGSHTGELFF; CDR3nt: TGTGCCAGCAGTGAGGGCAGTCACACCGGGGAGCTGTTTTTT; d_gene: NA; abundance: NA; v_gene: TRBV2; j_gene: TRBJ2-2
CDR3aa: CASSVGGATLPFF; CDR3nt: TGTGCCAGCAGCGTAGGCGGGGCAACGCTACCTTTCTTT; d_gene: NA; abundance: NA; v_gene: TRBV9; j_gene: TRBJ1-1
CDR3aa: CASTKRTSGMTGELFF; CDR3nt: TGTGCCAGCACCAAACGGACTAGCGGGATGACCGGGGAGCTGTTTTTT; d_gene: TRBD2; abundance: NA; v_gene: TRBV7-9; j_gene: TRBJ2-2
CDR3aa: CAWIFNEQFF; CDR3nt: TGTGCCTGGATTTTCAATGAGCAGTTCTTC; d_gene: NA; abundance: NA; v_gene: TRBV30; j_gene: TRBJ2-1
CDR3aa: CASSLTPTPPYEQYF; CDR3nt: TGTGCCAGCAGCTTAACCCCGACACCCCCCTACGAGCAGTACTTC; d_gene: NA; abundance: NA; v_gene: TRBV7-3; j_gene: TRBJ2-7
CDR3aa: CATSLNNEQFF; CDR3nt: TGTGCCACCAGCCTAAACAATGAGCAGTTCTTC; d_gene: NA; abundance: NA; v_gene: TRBV15; j_gene: TRBJ2-1
CDR3aa: CASSFSGGATYNEQFF; CDR3nt: TGCGCCAGCAGCTTTAGCGGGGGAGCTACATACAATGAGCAGTTCTTC; d_gene: TRBD2; abundance: NA; v_gene: TRBV5-1; j_gene: TRBJ2-1
CDR3aa: CASTPGLAGLQYF; CDR3nt: TGTGCCAGCACCCCGGGTCTAGCGGGACTCCAGTACTTC; d_gene: TRBD2; abundance: NA; v_gene: TRBV2; j_gene: TRBJ2-7
CDR3aa: CASSPYNEQFF; CDR3nt: TGTGCCAGCAGTCCCTACAATGAGCAGTTCTTC; d_gene: NA; abundance: NA; v_gene: TRBV28; j_gene: TRBJ2-1
CDR3aa: CASSIAGGTDTQYF; CDR3nt: TGTGCCAGCAGTATAGCGGGGGGCACAGATACGCAGTATTTT; d_gene: TRBD2; abundance: NA; v_gene: TRBV2; j_gene: TRBJ2-3
CDR3aa: CASSTMDHALNEQFF; CDR3nt: TGTGCCAGCAGTACAATGGACCATGCCCTGAATGAGCAGTTCTTC; d_gene: NA; abundance: once; v_gene: TRBV6-5; j_gene: TRBJ2-1
CDR3aa: CASSFGRTGTSYEQYF; CDR3nt: TGTGCCAGCAGCTTCGGACGGACAGGGACGAGTTACGAGCAGTACTTC; d_gene: TRBD1; abundance: NA; v_gene: TRBV7-9; j_gene: TRBJ2-7
CDR3aa: CASSANTEAFF; CDR3nt: TGCGCCAGCAGCGCAAACACTGAAGCTTTCTTT; d_gene: NA; abundance: NA; v_gene: TRBV5-1; j_gene: TRBJ1-1
CDR3aa: CASSAVGLNTDTQYF; CDR3nt: TGCGCCAGCAGTGCAGTGGGGCTCAACACAGATACGCAGTATTTT; d_gene: NA; abundance: NA; v_gene: TRBV10-2; j_gene: TRBJ2-3
CDR3aa: CATSAYRTTYEQYF; CDR3nt: TGTGCCACCAGCGCCTACAGGACGACCTACGAGCAGTACTTC; d_gene: NA; abundance: NA; v_gene: TRBV15; j_gene: TRBJ2-7
CDR3aa: CASSLFAGTSEAFF; CDR3nt: TGTGCCAGCAGTTTATTCGCAGGGACTTCTGAAGCTTTCTTT; d_gene: NA; abundance: NA; v_gene: TRBV27; j_gene: TRBJ1-1
CDR3aa: CASSVEGAGSYNEQFF; CDR3nt: TGTGCCAGCAGCGTAGAGGGGGCTGGCTCCTACAATGAGCAGTTCTTC; d_gene: TRBD1; abundance: NA; v_gene: TRBV9; j_gene: TRBJ2-1
CDR3aa: CATSGTGTLYGYTF; CDR3nt: TGTGCCACCAGCGGGACCGGGACTCTCTATGGCTACACCTTC; d_gene: NA; abundance: NA; v_gene: TRBV15; j_gene: TRBJ1-2
CDR3aa: CATSRGTGSGELFF; CDR3nt: TGTGCCACCAGCAGGGGAACGGGATCCGGGGAGCTGTTTTTT; d_gene: NA; abundance: NA; v_gene: TRBV15; j_gene: TRBJ2-2
CDR3aa: CASSWTTGTSDEQYF; CDR3nt: TGTGCCAGCAGCTGGACTACCGGGACTAGCGACGAGCAGTACTTC; d_gene: TRBD2; abundance: NA; v_gene: TRBV13; j_gene: TRBJ2-7
CDR3aa: CAWDTSEAFF; CDR3nt: TGTGCCTGGGACACCAGTGAAGCTTTCTTT; d_gene: NA; abundance: NA; v_gene: TRBV30; j_gene: TRBJ1-1
CDR3aa: CASKGRADGTVHGPYGYTF; CDR3nt: TGTGCCAGCAAGGGGCGGGCTGACGGGACGGTCCACGGCCCATATGGCTACACCTTC; d_gene: NA; abundance: NA; v_gene: TRBV6-7; j_gene: TRBJ1-2
CDR3aa: CASSQVSGSRTGELFF; CDR3nt: TGTGCCAGCAGCCAAGTCTCGGGGTCGCGCACCGGGGAGCTGTTTTTT; d_gene: NA; abundance: NA; v_gene: TRBV14; j_gene: TRBJ2-2
CDR3aa: CASSNGETQYF; CDR3nt: TGTGCCAGCAGCAACGGAGAGACCCAGTACTTC; d_gene: NA; abundance: NA; v_gene: TRBV5-6; j_gene: TRBJ2-5
CDR3aa: CASSQEGEKLFF; CDR3nt: TGTGCCAGCAGTCAAGAGGGGGAAAAACTGTTTTTT; d_gene: NA; abundance: NA; v_gene: TRBV2; j_gene: TRBJ1-4
CDR3aa: CASSPLLGHPNTEAFF; CDR3nt: TGTGCCAGTAGTCCCCTCCTGGGACACCCGAACACTGAAGCTTTCTTT; d_gene: NA; abundance: NA; v_gene: TRBV19; j_gene: TRBJ1-1
CDR3aa: CASSYSMLDRGFF; CDR3nt: TGTGCCAGCAGTTACTCGATGTTGGACAGGGGGTTCTTC; d_gene: TRBD1; abundance: NA; v_gene: TRBV6-5; j_gene: TRBJ2-1
CDR3aa: CASSLYQGNEKLFF; CDR3nt: TGTGCCAGCAGTTTATATCAGGGCAATGAAAAACTGTTTTTT; d_gene: NA; abundance: NA; v_gene: TRBV28; j_gene: TRBJ1-4
CDR3aa: CASSESQGVYQPQHF; CDR3nt: TGTGCCAGCAGTGAGAGCCAGGGCGTTTATCAGCCCCAGCATTTT; d_gene: NA; abundance: NA; v_gene: TRBV6-1; j_gene: TRBJ1-5
CDR3aa: CASSLRDRGYGYTF; CDR3nt: TGTGCCAGCAGTCTACGAGACAGGGGGTATGGCTACACCTTC; d_gene: TRBD1; abundance: NA; v_gene: TRBV6-5; j_gene: TRBJ1-2
CDR3aa: CASSRQRATDTYEQYF; CDR3nt: TGTGCCAGCTCCCGTCAGCGTGCGACAGATACCTACGAGCAGTACTTC; d_gene: NA; abundance: once; v_gene: TRBV18; j_gene: TRBJ2-7
CDR3aa: CASSYGGTDTQYF; CDR3nt: TGTGCCAGCAGTTACGGGGGCACAGATACGCAGTATTTT; d_gene: NA; abundance: once; v_gene: TRBV6-5; j_gene: TRBJ2-3
CDR3aa: CASSIVAGPIRWEQYF; CDR3nt: TGTGCCAGCAGCATCGTAGCGGGGCCTATAAGGTGGGAGCAGTACTTC; d_gene: TRBD2; abundance: NA; v_gene: TRBV5-4; j_gene: TRBJ2-7
CDR3aa: CASSFTGGADGYTF; CDR3nt: TGTGCCAGCAGTTTCACAGGGGGCGCGGATGGCTACACCTTC; d_gene: TRBD1; abundance: NA; v_gene: TRBV6-5; j_gene: TRBJ1-2
CDR3aa: CASSHYQGVGIYGYTF; CDR3nt: TGTGCCAGCAGCCACTATCAGGGCGTGGGTATCTATGGCTACACCTTC; d_gene: NA; abundance: NA; v_gene: TRBV9; j_gene: TRBJ1-2
CDR3aa: CASSLLADTGELFF; CDR3nt: TGTGCCAGCAGCCTTCTAGCCGACACCGGGGAGCTGTTTTTT; d_gene: NA; abundance: few; v_gene: TRBV6-4; j_gene: TRBJ2-2
CDR3aa: CASTSPGDRGLGGELFF; CDR3nt: TGTGCCAGTACTTCACCCGGGGACAGGGGGCTGGGCGGGGAGCTGTTTTTT; d_gene: TRBD1; abundance: NA; v_gene: TRBV19; j_gene: TRBJ2-2
CDR3aa: CASSLSTADGYTF; CDR3nt: TGTGCCAGCAGCCTTTCGACGGCAGATGGCTACACCTTC; d_gene: NA; abundance: NA; v_gene: TRBV6-5; j_gene: TRBJ1-2
CDR3aa: CASSEDRGAFF; CDR3nt: TGTGCCAGTAGTGAAGACAGGGGGGCTTTCTTT; d_gene: TRBD1; abundance: NA; v_gene: TRBV19; j_gene: TRBJ1-1
CDR3aa: CASSVASTGAVNTEAFF; CDR3nt: TGTGCCAGCAGCGTAGCCTCGACAGGGGCCGTGAACACTGAAGCTTTCTTT; d_gene: TRBD1; abundance: NA; v_gene: TRBV9; j_gene: TRBJ1-1
CDR3aa: CASSELAAQFF; CDR3nt: TGTGCCAGCAGTGAATTAGCTGCTCAGTTCTTC; d_gene: NA; abundance: NA; v_gene: TRBV6-1; j_gene: TRBJ2-1